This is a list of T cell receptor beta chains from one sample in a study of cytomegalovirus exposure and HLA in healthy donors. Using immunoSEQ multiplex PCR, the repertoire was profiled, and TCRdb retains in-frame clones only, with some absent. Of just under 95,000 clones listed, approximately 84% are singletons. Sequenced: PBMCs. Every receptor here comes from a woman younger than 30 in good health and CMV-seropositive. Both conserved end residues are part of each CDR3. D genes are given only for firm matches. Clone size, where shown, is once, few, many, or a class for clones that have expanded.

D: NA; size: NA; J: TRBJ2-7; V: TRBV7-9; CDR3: CASTPGTSYEQYF; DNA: TGTGCCAGTACTCCGGGAACCTCCTACGAGCAGTACTTC
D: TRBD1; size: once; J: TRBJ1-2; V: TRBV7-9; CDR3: CASSPPQGLAGYTF; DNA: TGTGCCAGCAGCCCTCCACAGGGGCTTGCTGGCTACACCTTC
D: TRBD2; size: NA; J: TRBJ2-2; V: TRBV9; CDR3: CASSEASGGDTGELFF; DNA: TGTGCCAGCAGCGAGGCTAGCGGGGGCGACACCGGGGAGCTGTTTTTT
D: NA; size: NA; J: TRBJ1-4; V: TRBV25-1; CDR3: CASSDSIGRGGEKLFF; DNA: TGTGCCAGCAGTGATTCCATAGGACGGGGAGGGGAAAAACTGTTTTTT
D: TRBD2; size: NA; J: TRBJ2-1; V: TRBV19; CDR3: CASSTAPSGRAVNEQFF; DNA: TGTGCCAGTAGTACCGCCCCGAGCGGGAGGGCCGTCAATGAGCAGTTCTTC
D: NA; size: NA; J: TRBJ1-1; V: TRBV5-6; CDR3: CASSLGRRGTEAFF; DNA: TGTGCCAGCAGCTTGGGGAGGAGGGGCACTGAAGCTTTCTTT
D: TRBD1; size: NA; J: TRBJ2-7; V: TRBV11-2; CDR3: CASSLAPGQAYEQYF; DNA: TGTGCCAGCAGCTTAGCGCCGGGACAGGCCTACGAGCAGTACTTC
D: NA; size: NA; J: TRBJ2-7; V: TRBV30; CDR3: CAWDRFLLREQYF; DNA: TGTGCCTGGGACAGGTTCCTTTTGAGAGAGCAGTACTTC
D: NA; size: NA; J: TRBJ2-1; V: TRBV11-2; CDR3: CASSSDRDNEQFF; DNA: TGTGCCAGCAGCTCCGATCGGGACAATGAGCAGTTCTTC
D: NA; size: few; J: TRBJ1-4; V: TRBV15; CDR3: CATSREGRNEKLFF; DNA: TGTGCCACCAGCAGGGAGGGAAGAAATGAAAAACTGTTTTTT
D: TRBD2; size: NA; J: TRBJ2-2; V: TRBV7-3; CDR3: CASSLTTSGKNTGELFF; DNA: TGTGCCAGCAGCTTAACGACTAGCGGGAAGAACACCGGGGAGCTGTTTTTT
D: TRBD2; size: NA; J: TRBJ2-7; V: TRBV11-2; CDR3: CASSTQLLAGGRNEQYF; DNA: TGTGCCAGCAGCACCCAACTACTAGCGGGAGGAAGGAACGAGCAGTACTTC
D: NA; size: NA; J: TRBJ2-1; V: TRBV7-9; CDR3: CASSSSGAGSSYNEQFF; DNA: TGTGCCAGCAGCTCCTCTGGGGCGGGAAGCTCCTACAATGAGCAGTTCTTC
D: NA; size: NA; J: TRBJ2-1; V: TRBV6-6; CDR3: CASRERFASYNEQFF; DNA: TGTGCCAGCAGGGAGCGGTTTGCCTCCTACAATGAGCAGTTCTTC
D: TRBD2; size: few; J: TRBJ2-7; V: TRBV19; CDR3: CASSQEAGDSYEQYF; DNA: TGTGCCAGTAGTCAAGAAGCGGGAGACAGCTACGAGCAGTACTTC
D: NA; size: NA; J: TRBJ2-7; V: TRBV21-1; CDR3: CASLATTSYEQYF; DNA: TGTGCCAGTTTAGCGACTACCTCCTACGAGCAGTACTTC
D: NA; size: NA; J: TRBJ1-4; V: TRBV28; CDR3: CASRPTGLDEKLFF; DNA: TGTGCCAGCAGACCCACAGGGTTGGATGAAAAACTGTTTTTT
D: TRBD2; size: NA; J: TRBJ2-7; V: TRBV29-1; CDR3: CSVASGRARSYEQYF; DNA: TGCAGCGTTGCGAGCGGGAGGGCTCGGTCCTACGAGCAGTACTTC
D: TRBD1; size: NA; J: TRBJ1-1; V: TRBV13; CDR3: CASSPQGRAEAFF; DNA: TGTGCCAGCAGCCCACAGGGGCGGGCTGAAGCTTTCTTT
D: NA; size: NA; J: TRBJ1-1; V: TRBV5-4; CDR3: CASSLGVEAFF; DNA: TGTGCCAGCAGCTTAGGGGTTGAAGCTTTCTTT
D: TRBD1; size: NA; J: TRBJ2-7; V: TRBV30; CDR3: CAWSDLQGGYEQYF; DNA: TGTGCCTGGAGCGATTTACAGGGGGGCTACGAGCAGTACTTC
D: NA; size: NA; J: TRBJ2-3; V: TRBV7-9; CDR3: CASSYARQTSTDTQYF; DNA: TGTGCCAGCAGCTACGCCCGACAGACTAGCACAGATACGCAGTATTTT